This entry lists 25 T cell receptor beta chains sequenced from one sample in a study of T cell responses to AZD1222 COVID-19 vaccine. Profiled with immunoSEQ multiplex PCR; TCRdb holds only in-frame clones, not every one. The sample lists 70,000 or so clones; 65% to 80% were seen once. The sample here was peripheral blood, taken on day 0 of AZD1222 vaccination. The origin of the receptors is an adult in good health.

This chain connects TRBV6-1 to TRBJ2-7, with D maybe TRBD1 (6 bases). V was trimmed by 3 bases and J by 5 bases, leaving 17 bases between them. Germline V gives CDR1 MNHNS, CDR2 SASEGT. The CDR3 covers 15 residues. Here the CDR3 reads CASSDTQGGRNEQYF. The CDR3 DNA follows: TGTGCCAGCAGTGACACACAGGGTGGTCGGAACGAGCAGTACTTC.

The chain couples TRBV21-1 to TRBJ1-6. TRBV21-1 is given as a pseudogene. This CDR3 spans 13 amino acids. In nucleotides, the CDR3 is TGTGCCAGCAGCAAAGTGAAGTGTTCACCCCTCCACTTT. It is translated as CASSKVKCSPLHF.

The rearrangement joins TRBV29-1 to TRBJ1-3; D is uncertain. V lost 5 bases, J lost 0 bases, and 14 bases lay in between. The CDR3 runs 15 residues. The germline V gene has CDR1 SQVTM and CDR2 ANQGSEA. CDR3 loop: CSVSSIMGSGNTIYF. The CDR3 DNA follows: TGCAGCGTTTCCTCTATTATGGGCTCTGGAAACACCATATATTTT.

This clone was seen just once. The chain couples TRBV19 to TRBJ2-4; either TRBD1 or TRBD2 may fit D (5 bases each). This CDR3 spans 15 amino acids. Germline assignment: CDR1 LNHDA and CDR2 SQIVND (reference sequence). Trimming took 6 bases from V and 3 from J, leaving 15 bases between them. Here the CDR3 reads CASRILGVGKNIQYF. The CDR3 DNA follows: TGTGCCAGTAGGATACTAGGGGTAGGCAAAAACATTCAGTACTTC.

The chain uses TRBV30 and TRBJ2-7, with D perhaps being TRBD1 or TRBD2 (5 bases each). The length of the CDR3 is 13 residues. The V gene's germline CDR1 is GTSNPN and CDR2 SVGIG (reference sequence). The ends were cut back, 1 base at V and 2 bases at J, with 9 bases in the middle. This CDR3 is CAWSDGTAYEQYF. DNA of the CDR3: TGTGCCTGGAGTGATGGGACCGCCTACGAGCAGTACTTC.

The chain combines TRBV2 with TRBJ2-3; 7 bases are shared with TRBD2. J gave up 6 bases and V 2 bases, and 14 bases lay outside the gene matches. Per germline, CDR1 SNHLY and CDR2 FYNNEI. The CDR3 extends over 17 amino acids. In nucleotides, the CDR3 is TGTGCCAGCAGTGAATTCGGGGGGAGGTATATACGGGATACGCAGTATTTT. Protein: CASSEFGGRYIRDTQYF.

This clone came up many times. The rearrangement joins TRBV6-5 to TRBJ1-5; 9 bases line up with TRBD1. Losses at the gene ends were 4 bases for V and 6 bases for J; bases not matched to a gene: 4. This CDR3 is built from 14 residues. In germline, CDR1 is MNHEY, CDR2 SVGAGI. The chain's CDR3 is CASSSQGAGQPQHF. CDR3 nucleotides: TGTGCCAGCAGTTCACAGGGGGCTGGTCAGCCCCAGCATTTT.

CDR3 in DNA: TGTGCCAGCAGCCCCACGCCGGAAATTCGGGGGGATACGCAGTATTTT. Translated, it gives CASSPTPEIRGDTQYF. The chain has TRBV11-2 and TRBJ2-3, with TRBD2 as a possible D gene (6 bases). CDR1 is SGHAT and CDR2 is FQNNGV in the germline V gene. This CDR3 spans 16 amino acids. Between the trimmed V and J ends, which lost 5 bases and 6 bases, there was a span of 21 bases.

This chain connects TRBV5-6 to TRBJ1-1; D is unclear. CDR3 length: 16 amino acids. Germline-derived CDR1 and CDR2 are SGHDT and YYEEEE. Trimming stripped 1 base from V and 1 base from J, with 14 bases between. The DNA for the CDR3 is TGTGCCAGCAGCTTGTACTCCCTGCGAACGAACACTGAAGCTTTCTTT. Amino acid sequence: CASSLYSLRTNTEAFF.

The chain is built from TRBV19 and TRBJ1-2; perhaps TRBD1 as D (6 bases). CDR1 and CDR2 (germline): LNHDA, SQIVND (reference sequence). This CDR3 comprises 13 residues. Trimming pared 5 bases from V and 7 bases from J, leaving 14 bases between. The CDR3 DNA reads as TGTGCCAGTAGTCCCTACAGGGCCCCTGGCTACACCTTC. This encodes CASSPYRAPGYTF.

A few counts support this clone. The chain couples TRBV6-2 or TRBV6-3 to TRBJ2-7; D gene uncertain. Germline V lookup: CDR1 MNHEY, CDR2 SVGEGT. The V and J ends lost 5 bases and 11 bases respectively, with 16 bases between them. The CDR3 is 12 residues long. The CDR3 loop is CASSDFGDRKYF. The CDR3 DNA follows: TGTGCCAGCAGTGACTTTGGGGATCGGAAGTACTTC.

The chain has TRBV6-5 and TRBJ1-1; no clear D gene. The V end was cut by 6 bases, the J end by 11 bases, with 22 bases between. The CDR3 extends over 14 amino acids. CDR1 is MNHEY and CDR2 is SVGAGI in the germline V gene. The CDR3 loop reads CASSNPWTSLVAFF. DNA of the CDR3: TGTGCCAGCAGCAACCCCTGGACCTCTCTTGTGGCTTTCTTT.

The rearrangement links TRBV2 to TRBJ1-2; possible D gene TRBD1, 6 bases. This CDR3 region has 14 residues. Trimming cost V 6 bases and J 7 bases, with 18 bases left between them. Germline assignment: CDR1 SNHLY and CDR2 FYNNEI. The DNA of the CDR3 is TGTGCCAGCAGCCCCATGGGGGGGGCGCTTGGCTACACCTTC. Protein: CASSPMGGALGYTF.

The rearrangement joins TRBV28 to TRBJ2-3; 7 nucleotides agree with TRBD2. The junction had 5 bases not matched to a gene; V was cut back by 4 bases and J by 4 bases. Per germline, CDR1 MDHEN and CDR2 SYDVKM. This CDR3 has 14 amino acids. In DNA form, the CDR3 reads TGTGCCAGCAGTTCCCAACGGGGGGCAGATACGCAGTATTTT. Translating it yields CASSSQRGADTQYF.

V and J are TRBV5-1 and TRBJ1-1; no definite D call. The CDR3 is made up of 13 amino acids. V shed 4 bases and J shed 1 base, with 8 bases lying between them. Germline loops: CDR1 SGHRS, CDR2 YFSETQ. CDR3 sequence (DNA): TGCGCCAGCAGCCGTGGCACGAACACTGAAGCTTTCTTT. Translated, it gives CASSRGTNTEAFF.

This chain uses TRBV7-8 with TRBJ1-2, with 8 positions matching TRBD1. Germline CDR1 is SGHVS and CDR2 is FQNEAQ. The CDR3 extends over 13 amino acids. Trimming took 5 bases from V and 8 from J; bases not matched to a gene: 7. The CDR3 region has the DNA TGTGCCAGCAGCCCGGACAGGGTAAACGGCTACACCTTC. Encoded protein: CASSPDRVNGYTF.

The gene calls are TRBV3-1 (or the pseudogene TRBV3-2) and TRBJ2-1, with 14 bases matching TRBD2. With 6 bases clipped from V and 8 bases from J, the junction kept 12 bases outside the gene matches. The germline CDR1 and CDR2 sequences are LGHDT and YNNKEL (reference sequence). The length of the CDR3 is 17 residues. CDR3 nucleotides: TGTGCCAGCAGGGTTTCCGGGACTAGCGGGGGCGGGTATGAGCAGTTCTTC. This codes for CASRVSGTSGGGYEQFF.

This clone was found a few times. The CDR3 DNA is TGTGCCAGCAGCTTCGAAACCAGTGGACAGGGGACCTACGAGCAGTACTTC. It is translated as CASSFETSGQGTYEQYF. This chain connects TRBV28 to TRBJ2-7; 9 nucleotides match TRBD1. V lost 6 bases and J lost 2; bases outside the gene matches: 14. The CDR3 sequence is 17 residues long. Germline V gene data show CDR1 as MDHEN and CDR2 as SYDVKM.

This clone was observed a handful of times. The J gene is TRBJ1-5, the V gene TRBV7-8; weak D call: TRBD1 (5 bases). Germline assignment: CDR1 SGHVS and CDR2 FQNEAQ. The CDR3 is made up of 15 amino acids. Trimming stripped 5 bases from V and 6 bases from J, with 17 bases between. CDR3 sequence: CASSGGRRFGQPQHF. CDR3 in DNA: TGTGCCAGCAGCGGGGGTCGGCGCTTTGGTCAGCCCCAGCATTTT.

This clone has only one observation. The chain combines TRBV11-3 with TRBJ2-3; D possibly uses TRBD1 or TRBD2 (5 bases each). Germline V gene lookup returns CDR1 SGHNT and CDR2 YENEEA. V was shortened by 1 base and J by 2 bases, with 10 bases between the two germline ends. The CDR3 spans 15 residues. The CDR3, as DNA: TGTGCCAGCAGCTTAGGGGGGACCTCCACAGATACGCAGTATTTT. Residues: CASSLGGTSTDTQYF.

V usage is TRBV4-1 and J usage is TRBJ2-5; D gene unclear. V was pared by 0 bases and J by 7 bases, with 15 bases between. The CDR3 is made up of 15 amino acids. Germline-derived CDR1 and CDR2 are MGHRA and YSYEKL. The CDR3 region is CASSQDLGRLGTQYF. The CDR3 nucleotides are TGCGCCAGCAGCCAAGATCTAGGGCGATTGGGGACCCAGTACTTC.

V gene TRBV3-1 (or the pseudogene TRBV3-2) combines with J gene TRBJ2-3; 7 bases match TRBD2. The V gene end was trimmed by 1 base and the J gene end by 3 bases; junction bases not matched to a gene: 10. Per the germline V gene, CDR1 is LGHDT and CDR2 is YNNKEL (reference sequence). The CDR3 covers 17 residues. CDR3 DNA: TGTGCCAGCAGCCAAGCCAGGTCTGTGGGGGGGACAGATACGCAGTATTTT. Its translation is CASSQARSVGGTDTQYF.

The gene calls are TRBV27 and TRBJ1-4, with a possible D match to TRBD1 (5 bases). CDR3 size: 15 residues. Deletions cut 0 bases from V and 10 bases from J, with 15 bases between. Germline V CDR1 and CDR2: MNHEY, SMNVEV (reference sequence). The CDR3 sequence is CASSLSQYSGAKLFF. In DNA, the CDR3 is TGTGCCAGCAGTTTATCGCAGTATAGCGGGGCAAAACTGTTTTTT.

The chain carries TRBV11-2 and TRBJ2-1; the D is unclear. This CDR3 has 13 amino acids. V was shortened by 5 bases and J by 6 bases, with 11 bases between the two germline ends. Germline V CDR1 and CDR2: SGHAT, FQNNGV. The CDR3 DNA is TGTGCCAGCAGCCCACGGGCCCTCAATGAGCAGTTCTTC. This codes for CASSPRALNEQFF. Combining the CDR3 with reference TRBV11-2 and TRBJ2-1 gives the whole variable domain EAGVAQSPRYKIIEKRQSVAFWCNPISGHATLYWYQQILGQGPKLLIQFQNNGVVDDSQLPKDRFSAERLKGVDSTLKIQPAKLEDSAVYLCASSPRALNEQFFGPGTRLTVL.

This clone has only one observation. Other DNA sequences within the sample encode an identical CDR3. V and J are TRBV18 and TRBJ2-7, with D tentatively TRBD1 or TRBD2 (5 bases each). CDR3 length equals 14 residues. The V and J ends lost 6 bases and 0 bases respectively, with 12 bases between them. CDR1 is KGHSH, CDR2 LQKENI, per germline. The CDR3 here is CASSPTGASYEQYF. For the CDR3, the DNA is TGTGCCAGCTCGCCAACCGGGGCCTCCTACGAGCAGTACTTC.